Each of the 10 T cell receptor beta chains below was sequenced from the same sample in a study of blood T cell repertoires in COVID-19. Sequencing was performed with immunoSEQ multiplex PCR; in TCRdb, only in-frame clones are kept and a portion is missing. The data hold roughly 200,000 clones, with around 80% observed a single time. Sample: peripheral blood. The receptors shown here come from a man aged 70-80 years with active or convalescent COVID-19.

The CDR3 DNA reads as TGTGCCAGTAGAAGGACTAGCGTTAGCACAGATACGCAGTATTTT. This codes for CASRRTSVSTDTQYF. The chain recombines TRBV19 with TRBJ2-3, with 9 bases identical to TRBD2. Germline CDR1 LNHDA, CDR2 SQIVND (reference sequence). J lost 0 bases, V lost 6 bases, and 4 bases had no gene match. CDR3 length equals 15 residues.

V is TRBV6-5 and J is TRBJ2-7; TRBD2 aligns across 7 bases. Per germline, CDR1 MNHEY and CDR2 SVGAGI. CDR3 length equals 15 residues. The V and J ends lost 6 bases and 2 bases, in that order; junction bases with no gene match: 10. CDR3 loop: CASSASRTRAYEQYF. The CDR3 DNA reads as TGTGCCAGCAGCGCTAGCCGGACTAGAGCCTACGAGCAGTACTTC.

The sample holds a few counts of this clone. The chain combines TRBV18 with TRBJ1-1; TRBD1 matches at 8 bases. The junction had 3 bases not matched to a gene; V was cut back by 2 bases and J by 4 bases. CDR1 is KGHSH, CDR2 LQKENI, per germline. The CDR3 is 14 residues long. The CDR3 DNA is TGTGCCAGCTCACCAACAGGGGGGGGCACTGAAGCTTTCTTT. Translating gives CASSPTGGGTEAFF.

The gene calls are TRBV10-3 and TRBJ2-1; D is possibly TRBD1 (5 bases). The CDR3 spans 16 residues. Germline loops: CDR1 ENHRY, CDR2 SYGVKD. Trimming removed 3 bases from V and 0 bases from J, with 12 bases in between. As DNA, the CDR3 is TGTGCCATCAGTGATTTGACAGCAGGCTCCTACAATGAGCAGTTCTTC. Protein: CAISDLTAGSYNEQFF.

CDR3 loop: CASSYSGAPQETQYF. Written as DNA, the CDR3 is TGTGCCAGCAGTTACTCAGGGGCTCCTCAAGAGACCCAGTACTTC. The chain joins TRBV6-5 to TRBJ2-5; TRBD1 is a possible D gene (5 bases). The germline gives CDR1 MNHEY, CDR2 SVGAGI. The CDR3 extends over 15 amino acids. V lost 0 bases and J lost 2, with 10 bases in between.

The chain uses TRBV5-1 and TRBJ2-7; the match to TRBD2 covers 8 bases. V was pared by 4 bases and J by 4 bases, with 7 bases of the junction left unmatched. The CDR3 is made up of 14 amino acids. Germline CDR1 is SGHRS and CDR2 is YFSETQ. The CDR3 sequence is CASSDPGGGYEQYF. The CDR3 nucleotides read TGCGCCAGCAGCGATCCGGGCGGGGGGTACGAGCAGTACTTC.

V gene TRBV9 combines with J gene TRBJ1-6; D possibly corresponds to TRBD1 (5 bases). The V and J ends lost 0 bases and 9 bases respectively, with 13 bases between them. CDR3 length: 15 residues. CDR1 is SGDLS, CDR2 YYNGEE, per germline. For the CDR3, the DNA is TGTGCCAGCAGCGTAGATGGGGGGAGGGGTTCACCCCTCCACTTT. This gives the protein CASSVDGGRGSPLHF.

Here the CDR3 reads CASSHASGGTLGQYF. CDR3 in DNA: TGCGCCAGCAGCCATGCTAGCGGGGGGACCCTGGGGCAGTACTTC. This chain links TRBV4-1 with TRBJ2-7; TRBD2 matches 11 bases. The V gene's germline CDR1 is MGHRA and CDR2 YSYEKL. J gave up 9 bases and V 3 bases, and 10 bases lay outside the gene matches. This CDR3 contains 15 residues.

V and J are TRBV5-1 and TRBJ2-7; 10 positions match TRBD2. Germline trimming cut 0 bases from V and 7 bases from J; bases unmatched to any gene: 7. The CDR3 runs 15 residues. Germline CDR1 and CDR2: SGHRS and YFSETQ. CDR3 in DNA: TGCGCCAGCAGCTTGGCCCTAGCGGGAGCGGGGGAGCAGTACTTC. Translated, it gives CASSLALAGAGEQYF.

This chain uses TRBV9 with TRBJ1-5; TRBD1 matches 10 bases. The germline CDR1 and CDR2 sequences are SGDLS and YYNGEE. The CDR3 length is 14 residues. V lost 6 bases, J lost 4 bases, and 4 bases stayed unmatched. CDR3 DNA sequence: TGTGCCAGCATGCCGGGACAGGGGAATCAGCCCCAGCATTTT. Its protein is CASMPGQGNQPQHF.